Here is one T cell receptor (beta chain) with its context. The count of this clone is one. Its recognized antigen is unknown. Per-base qualities were not stored, and no clone one base away is much larger. This sample stems from a study of neoadjuvant anti-PD-1 for oral cavity cancer (dated by TCRdb to about 2021). With regard to the full study: Three to four biweekly doses of nivolumab at 3 mg/kg were mostly administered to patients before curative-intent surgical resection. Patients who did not progress were given a fourth nivolumab dose at about day 43 and had definitive surgical resection on days 50-56. Under RECIST 1.1, a patient counted as a responder if showing complete response, partial response or stable disease, and as a non-responder if showing progression. There were eleven to twelve patients in the parent correlative cohort, and the response rate was less than 40%.

The label giving this sample's time point can be read as: after neoadjuvant nivolumab, at surgical resection. None of the patients had received prior systemic or radiation treatment, and all were newly diagnosed with stage II-IVA oral cavity squamous cell carcinoma. The cohort was composed of patients with HPV-negative, locally advanced oral cavity squamous cell carcinoma. Peripheral blood mononuclear cells were analyzed directly and were not maintained or expanded in culture. The samples were drawn from a longitudinal correlative study tied to a single-arm phase II trial testing neoadjuvant nivolumab in oral cavity squamous cell carcinoma. Subject-matched pre- and post-treatment PBMCs and tumors from three responders and three non-responders underwent genomic DNA-based TCRbeta sequencing. Peripheral blood mononuclear cells were drawn once before nivolumab treatment and a second time after treatment, when surgery took place. The Maxwell RSC DNA from Cells kit was used to extract genomic DNA from PBMCs.

For deep sequencing of PBMC libraries, mostly roughly 450 ng of input genomic DNA was used, and six replicates were run per sample. Following the manufacturer's instructions, the team built TCRbeta libraries using the immunoSEQ hsTCRbeta kit. The completed libraries were mixed into a single pool at 3 nM, then sequenced with an Illumina NovaSeq 6000 S4 flow cell. Per the original workflow: Raw data preprocessing and quality control were performed with the immunoSEQ Analyzer. The analysis was restricted to productive rearrangements, with each unique CDR3 amino acid sequence defining a clonotype. Using the R package tcR, the researchers computed the Gini-Simpson index as their estimate of repertoire clonality. Student's t test was used to compare Gini indices, while Pearson correlation assessed associations with tumor size change. TCRdb holds this immuneACCESS table with in-frame rearrangements only. Some clones are missing; in checked studies, unresolved V genes explain under half, and the rest has no known cause. Clone size and V and J calls were adopted from that table, with D and trimming inferred from the DNA. The sample contains 15,000 or so clones, 76% of them found a single time. The ten largest clones take up 2% to 2.5% of the sample.

Broad study findings and their caveats: After neoadjuvant nivolumab, non-responders showed significantly higher T cell clonality (Gini index) in PBMCs than responders did. Higher pretreatment blood Treg/Th17 ratios correlated with both higher pretreatment blood TCRbeta clonality and lower post-treatment tumor TCRbeta clonality. The TCR analyses had only three patients in each response group, and the authors called for validation in larger cohorts.

The germline V end is reduced by 1 base and the J end by 4 bases; junction bases left unmatched: 7. The germline V gene (reference sequence) supplies CDR1 MNHEY and CDR2 SMNVEV. Reading from cysteine to phenylalanine, the CDR3 counts 15 amino acids. Solely the CDR3 DNA is kept, with 45 bases framed from the first base. This sequence originates from a person aged 40 to 85 with oral cavity squamous cell carcinoma. This chain is built from TRBV27 and TRBJ2-7, and TRBD2 aligns with 7 junction nucleotides. Source: PBMCs, taken after nivolumab (anti-PD-1) treatment. The CDR3 reads as follows: CASSLLMTSSYEQYF. The DNA sequence follows: TGTGCCAGCAGTTTATTGATGACTAGCTCTTACGAGCAGTACTTC.